One sample yielded the 2 T cell receptor beta chains listed below, sequenced in a study of cytomegalovirus exposure and HLA in healthy donors. This PCR relied on a set of 60 Vbeta primers and 13 Jbeta primers. Sequencing was performed with immunoSEQ multiplex PCR; in TCRdb, only in-frame clones are kept and a portion is missing. The sample has more than 150,000 clones, 75% to 85% seen once. Material for sequencing was PBMCs. Receptor source: a girl aged 2 to 10 in good health and CMV-seropositive.

Note on this clone: An end of the junction differs from the germline gene, which may be a read error. The gene calls are TRBV7-9 and TRBJ2-7; D gene uncertain. This CDR3 has 12 residues. Germline loops: CDR1 SEHNR, CDR2 FQNEAQ (reference sequence). The CDR3 protein is CSSSFGDYEQYF. The CDR3 bases are TGTTCCAGCAGCTTCGGTGACTACGAGCAGTACTTC. Drawing the rest from reference TRBV7-9 and TRBJ2-7, the complete variable domain is DTGVSQNPRHKITKRGQNVTFRCDPISEHNRLYWYRQTLGQGPEFLTYFQNEAQLEKSRLLSDRFSAERPKGSFSTLEIQRTEQGDSAMYLCSSSFGDYEQYFGPGTRLTVT.

The rearrangement joins TRBV11-2 to TRBJ1-1; D is uncertain. The V gene lost 5 bases and the J gene lost 5 bases, with 12 bases spanning the gap. The CDR3 totals 13 residues. Germline lookup yields CDR1 SGHAT and CDR2 FQNNGV. The CDR3 protein is CASSSGRLTEAFF. CDR3 DNA: TGTGCCAGCAGCAGTGGCAGGTTAACTGAAGCTTTCTTT.